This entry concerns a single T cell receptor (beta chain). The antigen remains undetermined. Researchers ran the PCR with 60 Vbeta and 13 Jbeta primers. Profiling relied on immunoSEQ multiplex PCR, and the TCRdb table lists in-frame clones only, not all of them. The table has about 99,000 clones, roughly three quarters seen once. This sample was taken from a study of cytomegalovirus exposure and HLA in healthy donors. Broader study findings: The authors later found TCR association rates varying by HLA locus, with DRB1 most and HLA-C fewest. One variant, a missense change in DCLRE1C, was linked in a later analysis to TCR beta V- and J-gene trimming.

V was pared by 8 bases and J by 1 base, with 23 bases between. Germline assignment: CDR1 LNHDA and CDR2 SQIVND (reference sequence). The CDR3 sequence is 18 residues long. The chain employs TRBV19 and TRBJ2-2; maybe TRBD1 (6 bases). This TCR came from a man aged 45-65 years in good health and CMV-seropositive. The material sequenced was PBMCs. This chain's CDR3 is CASQPPTGQSLNTGELFF. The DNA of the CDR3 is TGTGCCAGTCAACCCCCAACCGGACAGAGTCTGAACACCGGGGAGCTGTTTTTT.